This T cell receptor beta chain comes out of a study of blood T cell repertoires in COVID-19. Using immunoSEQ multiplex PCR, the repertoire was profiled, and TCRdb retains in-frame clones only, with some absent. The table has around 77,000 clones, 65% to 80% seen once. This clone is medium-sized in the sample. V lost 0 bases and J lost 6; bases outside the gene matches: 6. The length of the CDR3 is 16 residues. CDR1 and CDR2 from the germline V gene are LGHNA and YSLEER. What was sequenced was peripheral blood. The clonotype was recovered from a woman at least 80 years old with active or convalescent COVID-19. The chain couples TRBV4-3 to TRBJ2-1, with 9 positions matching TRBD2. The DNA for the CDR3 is TGCGCCAGCAGCCAAGACCTCGCGGGGGGGTTCAATGAGCAGTTCTTC. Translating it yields CASSQDLAGGFNEQFF.